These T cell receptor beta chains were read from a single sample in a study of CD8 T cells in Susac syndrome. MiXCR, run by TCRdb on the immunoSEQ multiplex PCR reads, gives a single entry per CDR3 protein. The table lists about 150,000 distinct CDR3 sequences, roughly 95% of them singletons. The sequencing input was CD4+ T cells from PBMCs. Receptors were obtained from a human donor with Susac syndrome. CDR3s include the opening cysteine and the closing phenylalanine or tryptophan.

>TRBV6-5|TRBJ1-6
CASSLLTGGDSPLHF
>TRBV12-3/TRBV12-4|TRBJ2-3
CATKRGVTDTQYF
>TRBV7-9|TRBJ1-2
CASSLARGQTHRYGYTF
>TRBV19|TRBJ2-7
CASRSTGRDYEQYF
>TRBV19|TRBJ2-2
CASTSPPDTGELFF
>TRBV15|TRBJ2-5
CATSRETGRETQYF
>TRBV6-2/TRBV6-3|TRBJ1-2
CASSYQVYGYTF
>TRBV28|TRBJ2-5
CASSSIPGLAAQETQYF
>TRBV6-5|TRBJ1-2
CASSYRGGYTF
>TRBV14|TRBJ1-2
CASSQDLDGYGYTF
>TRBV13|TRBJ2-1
CASSLGLGQGRYNEQFF
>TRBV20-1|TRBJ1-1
CSAGIMNTEAFF
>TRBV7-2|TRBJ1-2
CASSSRDPNYGYTF
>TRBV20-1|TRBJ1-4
CSAGRGLREKLFF
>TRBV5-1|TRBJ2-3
CASSLAAYWGETDTQYF
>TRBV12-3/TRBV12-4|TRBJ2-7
CASSALYEQYF
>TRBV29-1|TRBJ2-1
CSAGQGGTGGGEQFF
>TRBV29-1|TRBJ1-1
CSVRTVNTEAFF
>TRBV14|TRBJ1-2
CASSQDPFGYTF
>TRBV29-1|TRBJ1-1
CSVSRVEAFF
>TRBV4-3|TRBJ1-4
CASSQELLTNEKLFF
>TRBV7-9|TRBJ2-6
CASSQGRSGSVWANVLTF
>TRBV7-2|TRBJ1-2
CASSQSGTAYGYTF